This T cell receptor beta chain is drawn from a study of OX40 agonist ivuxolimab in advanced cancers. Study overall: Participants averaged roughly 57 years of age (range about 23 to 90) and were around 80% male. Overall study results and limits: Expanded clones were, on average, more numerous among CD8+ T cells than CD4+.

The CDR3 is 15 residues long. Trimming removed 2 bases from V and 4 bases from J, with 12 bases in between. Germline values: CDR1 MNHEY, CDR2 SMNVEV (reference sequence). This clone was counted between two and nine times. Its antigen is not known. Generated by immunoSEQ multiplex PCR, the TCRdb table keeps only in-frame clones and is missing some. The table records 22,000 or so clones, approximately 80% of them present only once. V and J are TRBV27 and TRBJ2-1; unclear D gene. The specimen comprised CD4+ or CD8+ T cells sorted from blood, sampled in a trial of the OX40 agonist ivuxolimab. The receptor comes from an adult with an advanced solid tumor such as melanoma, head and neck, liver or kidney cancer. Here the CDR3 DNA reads TGTGCCAGCAGTTTAATGGAAGTAGGATACAATGAGCAGTTCTTC. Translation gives CASSLMEVGYNEQFF.